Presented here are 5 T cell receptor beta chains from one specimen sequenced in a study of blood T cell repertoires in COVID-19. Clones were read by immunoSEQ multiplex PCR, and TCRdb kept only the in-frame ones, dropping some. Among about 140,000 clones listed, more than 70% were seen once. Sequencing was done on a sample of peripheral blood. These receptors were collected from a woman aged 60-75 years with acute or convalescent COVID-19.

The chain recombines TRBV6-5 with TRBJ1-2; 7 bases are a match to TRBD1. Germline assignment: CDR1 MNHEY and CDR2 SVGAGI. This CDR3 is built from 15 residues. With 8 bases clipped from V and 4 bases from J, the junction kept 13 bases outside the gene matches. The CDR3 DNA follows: TGTGCCAGCTCGACGTCCAGGGGGAGCCTCTATGGCTACACCTTC. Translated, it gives CASSTSRGSLYGYTF.

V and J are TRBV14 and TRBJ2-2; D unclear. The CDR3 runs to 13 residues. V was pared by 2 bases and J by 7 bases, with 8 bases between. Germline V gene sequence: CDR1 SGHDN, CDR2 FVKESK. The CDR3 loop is CASSQIQFGELFF. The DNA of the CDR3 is TGTGCCAGCAGCCAAATCCAGTTCGGGGAGCTGTTTTTT.

CDR3 coding DNA: TGTGCCAGCAGCTCACCCCCCGGGACAGGGTCCTTCTTC. Translating it yields CASSSPPGTGSFF. V usage is TRBV5-6 and J usage is TRBJ2-1, with 9 bases fitting TRBD1. Trimming took 3 bases from V and 16 from J; bases not matched to a gene: 11. The CDR3 spans 13 residues. Looked up from germline, CDR1 is SGHDT and CDR2 is YYEEEE.

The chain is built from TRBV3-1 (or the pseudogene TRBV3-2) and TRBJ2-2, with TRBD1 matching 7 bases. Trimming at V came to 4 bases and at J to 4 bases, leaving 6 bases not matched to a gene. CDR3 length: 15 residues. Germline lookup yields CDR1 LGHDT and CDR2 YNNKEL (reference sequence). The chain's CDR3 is CASSPRQGGTGELFF. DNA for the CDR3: TGTGCCAGCAGCCCCCGACAGGGTGGCACCGGGGAGCTGTTTTTT.

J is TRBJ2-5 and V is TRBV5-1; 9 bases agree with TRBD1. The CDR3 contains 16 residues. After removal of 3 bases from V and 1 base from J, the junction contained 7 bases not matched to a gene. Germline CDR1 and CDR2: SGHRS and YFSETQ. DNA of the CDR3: TGCGCCAGCAGCTATTTCCCGGGACAGGGCCAAGAGACCCAGTACTTC. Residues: CASSYFPGQGQETQYF.